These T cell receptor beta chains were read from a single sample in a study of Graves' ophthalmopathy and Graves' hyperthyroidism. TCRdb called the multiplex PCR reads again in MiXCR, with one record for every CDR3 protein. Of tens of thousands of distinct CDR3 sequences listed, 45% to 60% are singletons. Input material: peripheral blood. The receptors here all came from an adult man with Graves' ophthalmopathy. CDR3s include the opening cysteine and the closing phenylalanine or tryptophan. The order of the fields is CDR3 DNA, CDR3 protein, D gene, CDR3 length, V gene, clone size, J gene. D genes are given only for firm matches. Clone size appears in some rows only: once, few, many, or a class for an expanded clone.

CDR3 DNA: TGCAGCGTTGTGTTACAAGGGGGCGAAGAGACCCAGTACTTC
CDR3 protein: CSVVLQGGEETQYF
D gene: TRBD1
CDR3 length: 14
V gene: TRBV29-1
clone size: -
J gene: TRBJ2-5

CDR3 DNA: TGTGCCAGCAGCTTCGCGGACAGGGGCAATCAGCCCCAGCATTTT
CDR3 protein: CASSFADRGNQPQHF
D gene: TRBD1
CDR3 length: 15
V gene: TRBV5-8
clone size: many
J gene: TRBJ1-5

CDR3 DNA: TGTGCCAGCAGCCAATTCGCAGGGGGTGTCGGGTACAATGAGCAGTTCTTC
CDR3 protein: CASSQFAGGVGYNEQFF
D gene: TRBD1
CDR3 length: 17
V gene: TRBV3-1
clone size: few
J gene: TRBJ2-1

CDR3 DNA: TGCGCCAGCAGCTTGCTGTCTAGCGGGACCTACGAGCAGTACTTC
CDR3 protein: CASSLLSSGTYEQYF
D gene: TRBD2
CDR3 length: 15
V gene: TRBV5-1
clone size: -
J gene: TRBJ2-7

CDR3 DNA: TGTGCCAGCAGCCCCTCACCCGGGGCGGGGGGGAACACCGGGGAGCTGTTTTTT
CDR3 protein: CASSPSPGAGGNTGELFF
D gene: TRBD2
CDR3 length: 18
V gene: TRBV7-2
clone size: once
J gene: TRBJ2-2

CDR3 DNA: TGCAGTGCTAATTCGGGACAGACTAATAACTATGGCTACACCTTC
CDR3 protein: CSANSGQTNNYGYTF
D gene: TRBD1
CDR3 length: 15
V gene: TRBV20-1
clone size: many
J gene: TRBJ1-2

CDR3 DNA: TGTGCTAGTGGTTTGGCAACGCTAGCGGGAGGGCCCGGGGAGCTGTTTTTT
CDR3 protein: CASGLATLAGGPGELFF
D gene: TRBD2
CDR3 length: 17
V gene: TRBV12-5
clone size: many
J gene: TRBJ2-2

CDR3 DNA: TGTGCCAGCAGCGTAGCCCTAAATCAGCCCCAGCATTTT
CDR3 protein: CASSVALNQPQHF
D gene: -
CDR3 length: 13
V gene: TRBV9
clone size: -
J gene: TRBJ1-5

CDR3 DNA: TGCGCCAGCAGCCAAAGTCCGGGGACAGGGGGGACTGAAGCTTTCTTT
CDR3 protein: CASSQSPGTGGTEAFF
D gene: TRBD1
CDR3 length: 16
V gene: TRBV4-1
clone size: many
J gene: TRBJ1-1

CDR3 DNA: TGTGCCAGTAGTATCCGGGACAGAAGATATAATTCACCCCTCCACTTT
CDR3 protein: CASSIRDRRYNSPLHF
D gene: TRBD1
CDR3 length: 16
V gene: TRBV19
clone size: -
J gene: TRBJ1-6

CDR3 DNA: TGTGCCAGCAATTCGAACAGGACAGAGAACACTGAAGCTTTCTTT
CDR3 protein: CASNSNRTENTEAFF
D gene: -
CDR3 length: 15
V gene: TRBV28
clone size: once
J gene: TRBJ1-1

CDR3 DNA: TGCGCCAGCAGCCAGGGGTCTATATGGAGTGCCTACAATGAGCAGTTCTTC
CDR3 protein: CASSQGSIWSAYNEQFF
D gene: -
CDR3 length: 17
V gene: TRBV4-1
clone size: -
J gene: TRBJ2-1

CDR3 DNA: TGTGCCACCAGTGATGGTGGTCAGCCCCAGCATTTT
CDR3 protein: CATSDGGQPQHF
D gene: -
CDR3 length: 12
V gene: TRBV24-1
clone size: medium-sized
J gene: TRBJ1-5

CDR3 DNA: TGTGCCAGCAGCTTAGCGCAACCGGGGGACTCCAATCAGCCCCAGCATTTT
CDR3 protein: CASSLAQPGDSNQPQHF
D gene: -
CDR3 length: 17
V gene: TRBV7-9
clone size: many
J gene: TRBJ1-5

CDR3 DNA: TGTGCCAGCAGCCCCAGCGGGAACACAGATACGCAGTATTTT
CDR3 protein: CASSPSGNTDTQYF
D gene: TRBD2
CDR3 length: 14
V gene: TRBV7-9
clone size: few
J gene: TRBJ2-3

CDR3 DNA: TGCGCCAGCAGCTCCGGGACAGGGGGGAACAATGAGCAGTTCTTC
CDR3 protein: CASSSGTGGNNEQFF
D gene: TRBD1
CDR3 length: 15
V gene: TRBV5-1
clone size: -
J gene: TRBJ2-1

CDR3 DNA: TGCAGCGCAACGGACAGCCCAGGGCGGGACGAGCAGTACTTC
CDR3 protein: CSATDSPGRDEQYF
D gene: -
CDR3 length: 14
V gene: TRBV20-1
clone size: few
J gene: TRBJ2-7

CDR3 DNA: TGCAGTGCTAGAGAAACTAGCGGGGGGCTAAACATTCAGTACTTC
CDR3 protein: CSARETSGGLNIQYF
D gene: TRBD2
CDR3 length: 15
V gene: TRBV20-1
clone size: many
J gene: TRBJ2-4

CDR3 DNA: TGTGCCAGCAGCATCCAGGGGTGGGGAACTTTCTTT
CDR3 protein: CASSIQGWGTFF
D gene: -
CDR3 length: 12
V gene: TRBV5-4
clone size: many
J gene: TRBJ1-1

CDR3 DNA: TGTGCCAGCAGCGTAGCCGGGACTAGCACCGAGCAGTACTTC
CDR3 protein: CASSVAGTSTEQYF
D gene: TRBD2
CDR3 length: 14
V gene: TRBV9
clone size: few
J gene: TRBJ2-7

CDR3 DNA: TGTGCCAGCAGTTTAGGGCACCCTGGGAACTATGGCTACACCTTC
CDR3 protein: CASSLGHPGNYGYTF
D gene: -
CDR3 length: 15
V gene: TRBV12-3/TRBV12-4
clone size: -
J gene: TRBJ1-2

CDR3 DNA: TGTGCCAGCAGTTTAGGACAGGGGAGCTCCTACAATGAGCAGTTCTTC
CDR3 protein: CASSLGQGSSYNEQFF
D gene: TRBD1
CDR3 length: 16
V gene: TRBV12-3/TRBV12-4
clone size: many
J gene: TRBJ2-1

CDR3 DNA: TGTGCCAGCAGCCGGACAGGGAGGATCAACGAGCGCACTGAAGCTTTCTTT
CDR3 protein: CASSRTGRINERTEAFF
D gene: TRBD1
CDR3 length: 17
V gene: TRBV6-5
clone size: many
J gene: TRBJ1-1

CDR3 DNA: TGTGCCAGCGGTACCGGGACTACCCCCTACGAGCAGTACTTC
CDR3 protein: CASGTGTTPYEQYF
D gene: TRBD2
CDR3 length: 14
V gene: TRBV6-5
clone size: many
J gene: TRBJ2-7

CDR3 DNA: TGCAGTGCAGGGGGCAGCGGGAGGGTTGATACGCAGTATTTT
CDR3 protein: CSAGGSGRVDTQYF
D gene: TRBD2
CDR3 length: 14
V gene: TRBV20-1
clone size: -
J gene: TRBJ2-3

CDR3 DNA: TGTGCCTGGAGCGAAAGGGGCAAGGGCAATCAGCCCCAGCATTTT
CDR3 protein: CAWSERGKGNQPQHF
D gene: -
CDR3 length: 15
V gene: TRBV30
clone size: -
J gene: TRBJ1-5

CDR3 DNA: TGTGCCAGGAGTGAGACTAGCGGGGATAGCACAGATACGCAGTATTTT
CDR3 protein: CARSETSGDSTDTQYF
D gene: TRBD2
CDR3 length: 16
V gene: TRBV6-2/TRBV6-3
clone size: -
J gene: TRBJ2-3

CDR3 DNA: TGTGCCAGCAGCGTGGGCGGGAGGAATCTTGGTGAGCAGTTCTTC
CDR3 protein: CASSVGGRNLGEQFF
D gene: TRBD2
CDR3 length: 15
V gene: TRBV9
clone size: many
J gene: TRBJ2-1

CDR3 DNA: TGTGCCAGCAGAAGAGCGGACAGGGAGTACTATGGCTACACCTTC
CDR3 protein: CASRRADREYYGYTF
D gene: TRBD1
CDR3 length: 15
V gene: TRBV6-5
clone size: many
J gene: TRBJ1-2

CDR3 DNA: TGTGCCAGCAGCTTAGTTCTAGGGGACAGCAATCAGCCCCAGCATTTT
CDR3 protein: CASSLVLGDSNQPQHF
D gene: -
CDR3 length: 16
V gene: TRBV7-2
clone size: many
J gene: TRBJ1-5

CDR3 DNA: TGCAGCGTTGAAGGGGCGGGAGGGCCCTACGAGCAGTACTTC
CDR3 protein: CSVEGAGGPYEQYF
D gene: TRBD2
CDR3 length: 14
V gene: TRBV29-1
clone size: -
J gene: TRBJ2-7

CDR3 DNA: TGCAGCTGGCAGGGGGACGCCTTAAGCACAGATACGCAGTATTTT
CDR3 protein: CSWQGDALSTDTQYF
D gene: TRBD1
CDR3 length: 15
V gene: TRBV29-1
clone size: medium-sized
J gene: TRBJ2-3

CDR3 DNA: TGCAGCGTTGAAGATGAGCAGTTCTTC
CDR3 protein: CSVEDEQFF
D gene: -
CDR3 length: 9
V gene: TRBV29-1
clone size: -
J gene: TRBJ2-1